The 19 T cell receptor beta chains below come from one sample, sequenced in a study of beta chain features in type 1 diabetes listed by TCRdb under 2018. Library preparation was by the immunoSEQ multiplex PCR assay. The entire isolated RNA was reverse transcribed using the High Capacity cDNA Reverse Transcription Kit, and thus expressed TCRB transcripts were sequenced. TCRdb carries this immuneACCESS record with in-frame sequences only. Its versions omit some clonotypes, under half of them owing to an unresolved V gene in the studies checked, with the rest unexplained. A total of about 650,000 clones appear in this sample, approximately 13% of them only once. In total, the top ten clones hold 0.095% to 0.15% of the sample. Points the paper makes about the study in general: Type 1 diabetes patients showed a moderate but significant shortening of TCRB CDR3 length in all four CD4+ subsets.

These TCRs' antigens remain unknown. Material: naive CD4+ T cells from blood. In light of the paper, this sample's cell subset or site label describes: true naive CD4+ T cells. The receptor set was obtained from a man in his thirties or forties with type 1 diabetes.

V and J are TRBV14 and TRBJ1-3, with D unresolved. V lost 7 bases, J lost 2 bases, and 15 bases lay in between. The CDR3 has 15 amino acids. CDR1 and CDR2 from the germline V gene are SGHDN and FVKESK. CDR3 nucleotides: TGTGCCAGCAAAATGGGCCAAGCTACTGGAAACACCATATATTTT. Its protein product is CASKMGQATGNTIYF.

A few counts support this clone. Other DNA sequences within the sample encode an identical CDR3. The chain carries TRBV30 and TRBJ2-2; no clear D. Germline CDR1 is GTSNPN and CDR2 is SVGIG (reference sequence). The V gene lost 0 bases and the J gene lost 7 bases, with 15 bases spanning the gap. The CDR3 extends over 15 amino acids. CDR3 nucleotide sequence: TGTGCCTGGAGTGTAAGGCGAGGTCGTGGCGGGGAGCTGTTTTTT. Protein: CAWSVRRGRGGELFF.

The chain employs TRBV6-6 and TRBJ1-2; D is possibly TRBD1 (6 bases). CDR3 length: 16 residues. Trimming removed 6 bases from V and 0 bases from J, with 17 bases in between. Germline CDR1 reads MNHNY; CDR2 reads SVGAGI (reference sequence). This CDR3 reads CASRPPNRAPNYGYTF. In DNA, the CDR3 is TGTGCCAGCAGACCACCAAACAGGGCCCCTAACTATGGCTACACCTTC.

This clone appeared a few times. The chain uses TRBV18 and TRBJ2-3; 8 bases match TRBD1. This CDR3 is 15 amino acids long. The V and J ends lost 3 bases and 3 bases, in that order; junction bases with no gene match: 5. The germline V gene has CDR1 KGHSH and CDR2 LQKENI. The DNA for the CDR3 is TGTGCCAGCTCACCTTCTAACAGGGGGACAGATACGCAGTATTTT. As protein: CASSPSNRGTDTQYF.

This clone showed up just a few times. This chain connects TRBV7-9 to TRBJ2-7, with 8 nucleotides matching TRBD2. This CDR3 is built from 14 residues. The germline V gene encodes CDR1 SEHNR and CDR2 FQNEAQ (reference sequence). V was pared by 1 base and J by 3 bases, with 2 bases of the junction left unmatched. CDR3 sequence reads: CASSLGLANYEQYF. The CDR3 DNA sequence: TGTGCCAGCAGCTTAGGACTAGCGAACTACGAGCAGTACTTC.

The chain employs TRBV6-5 and TRBJ1-2; no clear D. Germline V lookup: CDR1 MNHEY, CDR2 SVGAGI. Trimming took off 1 base at V and 4 bases at J, with 7 bases between the two ends. The CDR3 totals 13 residues. In DNA, the CDR3 is TGTGCCAGCAGTTACTGGCAGTCCTATGGCTACACCTTC. Its translation: CASSYWQSYGYTF.

This clone was seen a handful of times. The chain recombines TRBV30 with TRBJ1-3; D remains ambiguous. Germline CDR1 reads GTSNPN; CDR2 reads SVGIG (reference sequence). CDR3 length: 12 amino acids. Trimming left V 2 bases short and J 8 bases short, with 10 bases between. Here the CDR3 DNA reads TGTGCCTGGAGTAAAGGGAGGGACACCATATATTTT. Protein product: CAWSKGRDTIYF.

The chain uses TRBV7-9 and TRBJ2-7; D unresolved. V was cut by 1 base and J by 3 bases, with 10 bases left in between. The germline CDR1 and CDR2 sequences are SEHNR and FQNEAQ (reference sequence). The CDR3 covers 14 residues. The CDR3: CASSLGDLRYEQYF. DNA of the CDR3: TGTGCCAGCAGCTTAGGAGACCTTCGCTACGAGCAGTACTTC.

The rearrangement joins TRBV6-6 to TRBJ2-1; D gene unclear. Trimming cost V 3 bases and J 1 base, with 10 bases left between them. CDR3 length: 15 residues. Germline CDR1 reads MNHNY; CDR2 reads SVGAGI (reference sequence). The CDR3 protein is CASSYNPGSYNEQFF. DNA for the CDR3: TGTGCCAGCAGTTATAACCCAGGTTCCTACAATGAGCAGTTCTTC.

This sequence joins TRBV6-6 and TRBJ2-3; D is perhaps TRBD1 (6 bases). Trimming cost V 0 bases and J 8 bases, with 18 bases left between them. The germline CDR1 and CDR2 sequences are MNHNY and SVGAGI (reference sequence). This CDR3 comprises 16 residues. As DNA, the CDR3 is TGTGCCAGCAGTTACTCGAGAAGGGGAGCAGGGGCTACGCAGTATTTT. Amino acids: CASSYSRRGAGATQYF.

CDR3 nucleotide sequence: TGCGCCAGCAGCCAATTCCTAGCGGGGTTATCCTACAATGAGCAGTTCTTC. The encoded protein is CASSQFLAGLSYNEQFF. V gene TRBV4-1 combines with J gene TRBJ2-1; 9 bases fit TRBD2. CDR3 length: 17 residues. Germline V gene data show CDR1 as MGHRA and CDR2 as YSYEKL. The J segment lost 1 base and the V segment lost 2 bases, leaving 6 bases of the junction unmatched.

This chain uses TRBV6-5 with TRBJ2-1; D is unresolved. This CDR3 contains 14 residues. CDR1 MNHEY and CDR2 SVGAGI come from the germline V gene. Trimming took off 0 bases at V and 7 bases at J, with 10 bases between the two ends. The CDR3 coding sequence is TGTGCCAGCAGTTACTCTGGACCGGCAAATGAGCAGTTCTTC. Amino acids: CASSYSGPANEQFF.

This clone was observed a few times. This chain uses TRBV7-2 with TRBJ2-3; 13 bases are a match to TRBD2. The CDR3 spans 18 residues. V lost 1 base, J lost 3 bases, and 7 bases stayed unmatched. Germline values: CDR1 SGHTA, CDR2 FQGNSA. CDR3 region: CASSLVGAGLAGTDTQYF. For the CDR3, the DNA is TGTGCCAGCAGCTTAGTAGGGGCGGGACTAGCGGGGACAGATACGCAGTATTTT.

The chain has TRBV5-1 and TRBJ2-1; 9 nucleotides align to TRBD1. The CDR3 runs 15 residues. CDR1 is SGHRS and CDR2 is YFSETQ in the germline V gene. The V gene end was trimmed by 1 base and the J gene end by 7 bases; junction bases not matched to a gene: 6. As DNA, the CDR3 is TGCGCCAGCAGCTTGTGGGACAGGGAATCGAATGAGCAGTTCTTC. Translation gives CASSLWDRESNEQFF.

The chain is built from TRBV4-3 and TRBJ2-3; unclear D gene. Germline CDR1 and CDR2: LGHNA and YSLEER. CDR3 length: 17 residues. V gave up 2 bases and J gave up 0 bases, with 15 bases separating them. The CDR3, as DNA: TGCGCCAGCAGCCAATTCGGGCAAACAACTAGCACAGATACGCAGTATTTT. Translating it yields CASSQFGQTTSTDTQYF.

This clone has only a few counts. The chain couples TRBV25-1 to TRBJ2-3, with TRBD2 identical over 12 bases. Germline assignment: CDR1 MGHDK and CDR2 SYGVNS. V shed 4 bases, J shed 5 bases, and the junction held 10 bases outside the gene matches. CDR3 length equals 17 residues. CDR3 sequence (DNA): TGTGCCAGCAGTGCACCCCTACTAGCGGGGGGAGTAGATACGCAGTATTTT. This encodes CASSAPLLAGGVDTQYF. The whole variable domain, filled in from reference TRBV25-1 and TRBJ2-3, reads EADIYQTPRYLVIGTGKKITLECSQTMGHDKMYWYQQDPGMELHLIHYSYGVNSTEKGDLSSESTVSRIRTEHFPLTLESARPSHTSQYLCASSAPLLAGGVDTQYFGPGTRLTVL.

This clone was detected only a few times. The V gene is TRBV11-2, the J gene TRBJ2-3; 7 bases are a match to TRBD1. V was clipped by 5 bases and J by 0 bases; unmatched bases: 5. Germline lookup yields CDR1 SGHAT and CDR2 FQNNGV. This CDR3 comprises 15 residues. This CDR3 reads CASSLGTVSTDTQYF. CDR3 in DNA: TGTGCCAGCAGCCTCGGGACAGTTAGCACAGATACGCAGTATTTT.

This clone occurred a few times. The rearrangement uses TRBV19 and TRBJ1-1; D is uncertain. CDR1 is LNHDA and CDR2 is SQIVND in the germline V gene (reference sequence). The CDR3 spans 12 residues. Trimming left V 5 bases short and J 4 bases short, with 8 bases between. CDR3 sequence reads: CASSSVGTEAFF. CDR3 DNA: TGTGCCAGTAGTTCAGTGGGCACTGAAGCTTTCTTT.

V gene TRBV13 combines with J gene TRBJ1-6; D uncertain. Germline V CDR1 and CDR2: PRHDT, FYEKMQ (reference sequence). This CDR3 contains 15 residues. V gave up 5 bases and J gave up 8 bases, with 16 bases separating them. CDR3 sequence: CASSALARRDSPLHF. CDR3 DNA: TGTGCCAGCAGCGCCCTGGCCCGGCGGGATTCACCCCTCCACTTT.